This paragraph covers one TCR beta chain sequence. Antigen specificity is unknown. This record belongs to a study of OX40 agonist ivuxolimab in advanced cancers. The wider study: Administration of intravenous ivuxolimab to patients occurred every 2 weeks at 0.01 to 10 mg/kg.

Overall study results and limits: By week 6 at 0.1 to 3.0 mg/kg, blood CD4+ and CD8+ T cells had expanded clonally.

This CDR3 is 17 amino acids long. The V gene's germline CDR1 is SEHNR and CDR2 FQNEAQ (reference sequence). V dropped 5 bases and J dropped 1 base, with 20 bases sitting between them. Here immunoSEQ multiplex PCR was the method, and the copy in TCRdb shows in-frame clones only, minus some. The data hold approximately 61,000 clones, with roughly nine tenths observed a single time. This clonotype originated in an adult with an advanced solid tumor such as melanoma, head and neck, liver or kidney cancer. The V call is TRBV7-9, the J call TRBJ1-1, with D maybe TRBD1 (6 bases). Sequenced here: CD4+ or CD8+ T cells sorted from blood, sampled in a trial of the OX40 agonist ivuxolimab. The CDR3 region has the DNA TGTGCCAGCAGCGTCCCAGGGGCCACCTTTACGAACACTGAAGCTTTCTTT. Residues: CASSVPGATFTNTEAFF.